Listed below are T cell receptor beta chains from one sample, sequenced in a study of early T cells in non-severe SARS-CoV-2 infection. From the 5' RACE reads, TCRdb called clonotypes with MiXCR, one entry per CDR3 protein. The sample contains fewer than 65,000 distinct CDR3 sequences, approximately 6.1% of which appear only once. Sample: whole blood, taken at baseline. These receptors were taken from an adult who was a healthcare worker with PCR-confirmed SARS-CoV-2 infection or an uninfected control (not recorded which). Each CDR3 is given with its conserved first and last residue. D genes are given only for firm matches. Size values are once, few and many counts, or a class for expanded clones, and some rows have none.

v_gene	d_gene	j_gene	abundance	CDR3nt	CDR3aa
TRBV5-4	.	TRBJ2-1	many	TGTGCCAGCAGCATGGGGCGGGAGCAGTTCTTC	CASSMGREQFF
TRBV18	.	TRBJ1-1	few	TGTGCCAGCTCAGACGCCTGGGGGGCGAACACTGAAGCTTTCTTT	CASSDAWGANTEAFF
TRBV29-1	.	TRBJ2-7	many	TGCAGCGTTGAAGGAATGGAAGGGCAGGACCAGTACTTC	CSVEGMEGQDQYF
TRBV5-6	.	TRBJ1-1	many	TGTGCCAGCAGCTTGGGGACAGCTATGAACACTGAAGCTTTCTTT	CASSLGTAMNTEAFF
TRBV15	TRBD1	TRBJ2-5	many	TGTGCGGTCCGGGACAGGTACCAAGAGACCCAGTACTTC	CAVRDRYQETQYF
TRBV5-4	TRBD1	TRBJ2-7	many	TGTGCCAGCAGTAAGCCGGGGACAGACTACGAGCAGTACTTC	CASSKPGTDYEQYF
TRBV20-1	TRBD1	TRBJ1-5	many	TGCAGTGCTAGTACACAGGGGATTAGCAATCAGCCCCAGCATTTT	CSASTQGISNQPQHF
TRBV5-1	TRBD1	TRBJ2-1	many	TGCGCCAGCCGAGGGGACAGGGGGAATGAGCAGTTCTTC	CASRGDRGNEQFF
TRBV7-2	.	TRBJ1-5	many	TGTGCCAGCAGCCTGGGAGGGGGTCAGCCCCAGCATTTT	CASSLGGGQPQHF
TRBV5-1	TRBD2	TRBJ2-1	many	TGCGCCAGCGTAAAATTACTAGCGGGAGAGGGCAATGAGCAGTTCTTC	CASVKLLAGEGNEQFF
TRBV18	TRBD1	TRBJ1-2	many	TGTGCCAGCTCACCAGGGACAGGGGGCTACTATGGCTACACCTTC	CASSPGTGGYYGYTF
TRBV3-1	.	TRBJ2-2	.	TGTGCCAGCAGCCAAGACTTACGGGGCGGGGAGCTGTTTTTT	CASSQDLRGGELFF
TRBV4-2	TRBD2	TRBJ2-1	.	TGTGCCAGCAGCCCGAGACTAGCGGGGAGCTCCTACAATGAGCAGTTCTTC	CASSPRLAGSSYNEQFF
TRBV5-4	TRBD1	TRBJ2-6	many	TGTGCCAGCAGCCTGGACAGGGGGAGTTCTGGGGCCAACGTCCTGACTTTC	CASSLDRGSSGANVLTF
TRBV28	TRBD2	TRBJ2-1	many	TGTGCCAGCAGTGGGGGGACTAGCGGGAGACACAATGAGCAGTTCTTC	CASSGGTSGRHNEQFF
TRBV12-3/TRBV12-4	.	TRBJ2-1	many	TGTGCCAGCAGTTTCCGGGACTACAATGAGCAGTTCTTC	CASSFRDYNEQFF
TRBV5-1	.	TRBJ1-6	many	TGCGCCAGTCGTCCGGGACTGACTAATTCACCCCTCCACTTT	CASRPGLTNSPLHF
TRBV29-1	TRBD1	TRBJ1-2	many	TGCAGCGTCACAGGGGCGGGCTATGGCTACACCTTC	CSVTGAGYGYTF
TRBV12-3/TRBV12-4	.	TRBJ1-5	.	TGTGCCAGCACTAAGGGGAACAGTGCCAATCAGCCCCAGCATTTT	CASTKGNSANQPQHF
TRBV29-1	.	TRBJ2-3	.	TGCAGCGTCCTGATGACAGGAGGCACAGATACGCAGTATTTT	CSVLMTGGTDTQYF
TRBV20-1	.	TRBJ1-2	.	TGCAGTGCCCCAAGAAGAGAGAATGGCTACACCTTC	CSAPRRENGYTF
TRBV11-2	TRBD1	TRBJ1-1	many	TGTGCCAGCAGCAGCTACAGGGGGGGGACTGAAGCTTTCTTT	CASSSYRGGTEAFF
TRBV5-1	.	TRBJ1-6	.	TGCGCCAGCAGCCTCAACGATTCACCCCTCCACTTT	CASSLNDSPLHF
TRBV29-1	.	TRBJ2-3	.	TGCAGCGTGGGATCTTCCTCTAGCACAGATACGCAGTATTTT	CSVGSSSSTDTQYF
TRBV2	.	TRBJ2-3	many	TGTGCCAGCAGTGAAGCGCCCGGGGCAGGGTCGCAGTATTTT	CASSEAPGAGSQYF
TRBV18	TRBD1	TRBJ1-3	many	TGTGCCAGCTCACCTAACAGGGGGTCTGGAAACACCATATATTTT	CASSPNRGSGNTIYF
TRBV7-2	.	TRBJ2-1	few	TGTGCCAGCAGCTTCCGACAGGACAATGAGCAGTTCTTC	CASSFRQDNEQFF
TRBV13	TRBD2	TRBJ2-3	few	TGTGCCAGCAGCTTAGGCGGGGGGTCCGGGAGAGGCACAGATACGCAGTATTTT	CASSLGGGSGRGTDTQYF
TRBV10-3	TRBD1	TRBJ2-7	many	TGTGCCATCAGCGGGACAGGGGGAAACGAGCAGTACTTC	CAISGTGGNEQYF
TRBV29-1	.	TRBJ2-3	many	TGCAGCGTTGCGGGACCATCGTTCTTGGATACGCAGTATTTT	CSVAGPSFLDTQYF
TRBV10-3	.	TRBJ2-3	few	TGTGCCATCACCGGACAGTCCCTCACAGATACGCAGTATTTT	CAITGQSLTDTQYF
TRBV6-2/TRBV6-3	.	TRBJ2-6	many	TGTGCCAGCAGTTACAGAAGCGCTGGGGCCAACGTCCTGACTTTC	CASSYRSAGANVLTF
TRBV25-1	.	TRBJ1-2	.	TGTGCCAGCAACGGTATGGTATTATCGGAAGGCTACACCTTC	CASNGMVLSEGYTF
TRBV14	.	TRBJ1-1	many	TGTGCCAGCAGCCAAGTAATGGGGGGAGAAGCTTTCTTT	CASSQVMGGEAFF
TRBV4-2	.	TRBJ2-7	many	TGTGCCAGCAGCCATCGACGGTACGAGCAGTACTTC	CASSHRRYEQYF
TRBV5-1	.	TRBJ2-1	few	TGCGCCAGCAGCTACCGGACTGACAATGAGCAGTTCTTC	CASSYRTDNEQFF
TRBV7-2	TRBD1	TRBJ2-1	few	TGTGCCAGCAGCTTAGAGGGGGCTAGTCATGCGAATGAGCAGTTCTTC	CASSLEGASHANEQFF
TRBV30	TRBD2	TRBJ2-2	few	TGTGCCTGGAAGACTAGCGGGAGGAACACCGGGGAGCTGTTTTTT	CAWKTSGRNTGELFF
TRBV10-3	TRBD1	TRBJ2-7	many	TGTGCCATCAGTGATTCACCCGACAGGGTTCCCAACGAGCAGTACTTC	CAISDSPDRVPNEQYF
TRBV11-1	TRBD2	TRBJ2-3	.	TGTGCCAGCAGCGTGGATAGCGGGAGTGCAGATACGCAGTATTTT	CASSVDSGSADTQYF
TRBV6-6	TRBD1	TRBJ1-5	many	TGTGCCAGCAGTCCCCCCGTGTTGGGGACAGACAATCAGCCCCAGCATTTT	CASSPPVLGTDNQPQHF
TRBV28	.	TRBJ2-1	many	TGTGCCAGCAGTTTAAGTTCTGGTGAGCAGTTCTTC	CASSLSSGEQFF
TRBV6-6	TRBD1	TRBJ2-4	many	TGTGCCAGCAGTTATACGGACAGGGGGCGAGCCAAAAACATTCAGTACTTC	CASSYTDRGRAKNIQYF
TRBV20-1	.	TRBJ1-6	.	TGCAGTGCTAGAGATCTGCAGGGGAATTCACCCCTCCACTTT	CSARDLQGNSPLHF
TRBV20-1	.	TRBJ2-7	many	TGCAGTGCTAGAGCCGCTAGGGACTACGAGCAGTACTTC	CSARAARDYEQYF
TRBV6-6	.	TRBJ1-3	.	TGTGCCAGCAGTTACGCCAAACAGGGAGCTGGAAACACCATATATTTT	CASSYAKQGAGNTIYF
TRBV29-1	.	TRBJ2-1	many	TGCAGCGTTGGCGTGACAGGTTCCTACAATGAGCAGTTCTTC	CSVGVTGSYNEQFF
TRBV28	.	TRBJ1-1	.	TGTGCCAGCCTCGACAGGTCCGCGGGGAACACTGAAGCTTTCTTT	CASLDRSAGNTEAFF
TRBV10-3	TRBD1	TRBJ1-5	few	TGTGCCATCAGTGGGTCCCCGACAGGGACTGATCAGCCCCAGCATTTT	CAISGSPTGTDQPQHF
TRBV28	.	TRBJ1-1	.	TGTGCCAGCAGTCAATTTCGGAAGATGAACACTGAAGCTTTCTTT	CASSQFRKMNTEAFF